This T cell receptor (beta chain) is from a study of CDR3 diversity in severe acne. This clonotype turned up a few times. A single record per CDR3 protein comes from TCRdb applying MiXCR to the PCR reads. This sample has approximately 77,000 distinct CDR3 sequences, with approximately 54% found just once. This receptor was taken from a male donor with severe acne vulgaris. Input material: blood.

In nucleotides, the CDR3 is TGTGCCAGCAGTTTATTGGCGGGGGCCGGCCGCCAGTACTTC. Its translation: CASSLLAGAGRQYF. V usage is TRBV28 and J usage is TRBJ2-5; tentative D call: TRBD2 (7 bases). The CDR3 extends over 14 amino acids. Germline lookup yields CDR1 MDHEN and CDR2 SYDVKM. V lost 1 base, J lost 10 bases, and 16 bases lay in between.